These T cell receptor beta chains were read from a single sample in a study of blood T cell repertoires in COVID-19. The protocol was immunoSEQ multiplex PCR, while the TCRdb copy is restricted to in-frame clones and leaves out a portion. Found here are 90,000 to 130,000 clones, 76% of them singletons; the top ten hold over 3.5%. The source material was peripheral blood. The source of these receptors is a woman over 75 with acute or convalescent COVID-19. The conserved cysteine and the conserved F or W are not part of the CDR3 here. Clone size is given for some rows only: seen once, a few or many times, or a class if the clone is expanded.

J,size,V,CDR3
TRBJ2-2,NA,TRBV6-5,ASSYGGAFTGELF
TRBJ2-3,NA,TRBV2,ASSEQGDSTDTQY
TRBJ2-1,once,TRBV9,ASSVAGTSVSYNEQF
TRBJ2-7,NA,TRBV6-5,ASRSRDQGTYEQY
TRBJ2-5,NA,TRBV15,ATSRGHRQETQY
TRBJ2-3,NA,TRBV28,ASSAPGQASTDTQY
TRBJ2-1,few,TRBV9,ASTKFLDMAYNEQF
TRBJ2-7,NA,TRBV3-1/TRBV3-2,ASSQQTGSFEQY
TRBJ1-1,NA,TRBV5-1,ASSLGQGLVTEAF
TRBJ2-7,NA,TRBV5-4,ASSGDFSYEQY
TRBJ2-5,NA,TRBV5-4,ASSPDRGGSETQY
TRBJ2-1,NA,TRBV14,ASSQASYNEQF
TRBJ2-5,NA,TRBV7-2,ASSLNRGLRETQY
TRBJ1-1,few,TRBV19,ASSPGRTEAF
TRBJ2-1,NA,TRBV7-2,ASSLVAGGPENEQF
TRBJ2-1,NA,TRBV4-1,ASSTYRVNNEQF
TRBJ2-2,once,TRBV7-8,ASSSRASGGAIGELF
TRBJ2-5,NA,TRBV19,ASSRLAGVLNQGTQY
TRBJ1-5,NA,TRBV2,ASSEDRGSNQPQH
TRBJ2-3,NA,TRBV5-1,ASSLSGTGLDTQY
TRBJ1-2,NA,TRBV3-1/TRBV3-2,ASSQDIGLRGNYGYT
TRBJ1-1,few,TRBV4-1,ASRNRAQNTEAF
TRBJ2-5,NA,TRBV18,ASSPLTGGYETQY
TRBJ1-5,NA,TRBV6-1,ASAGGSQPQH
TRBJ1-6,NA,TRBV6-5,ASSYGGTGGSPLH